Presented here are 25 T cell receptor beta chains from one specimen sequenced in a study of cytomegalovirus exposure and HLA in healthy donors. Both 60 Vbeta primers and 13 Jbeta primers went into the PCR. TCRdb keeps only in-frame clones here, not all; method: immunoSEQ multiplex PCR. Of 95,000 to 150,000 clones listed, less than 90% are singletons. Material for sequencing was PBMCs. Receptor source: a man aged 50-60 years in good health and CMV-seronegative.

The chain links TRBV5-1 to TRBJ2-1; 13 nucleotides agree with TRBD2. V was pared by 2 bases and J by 8 bases, with 10 bases of the junction left unmatched. Looked up from germline, CDR1 is SGHRS and CDR2 is YFSETQ. The CDR3 has 17 amino acids. This CDR3 reads CASSFWGGLAGEYEQFF. The CDR3 coding sequence is TGCGCCAGCAGCTTTTGGGGAGGACTAGCGGGGGAGTATGAGCAGTTCTTC.

This chain connects TRBV28 to TRBJ1-1, with D possibly being TRBD1 (6 bases). The CDR3 runs 15 residues. Per germline, CDR1 MDHEN and CDR2 SYDVKM. V lost 2 bases, J lost 0 bases, and 10 bases lay in between. The CDR3 reads CASSLPTGLNTEAFF. CDR3 nucleotides: TGTGCCAGCAGTTTACCGACAGGCCTGAACACTGAAGCTTTCTTT.

The chain carries TRBV19 and TRBJ2-5; maybe TRBD2 (7 bases). Trimming removed 3 bases from V and 5 bases from J, with 16 bases in between. From germline, CDR1 is LNHDA and CDR2 SQIVND (reference sequence). The CDR3 has 15 amino acids. The CDR3 region is CASSIRGAEGETQYF. DNA for the CDR3: TGTGCCAGTAGTATTCGGGGGGCAGAGGGGGAGACCCAGTACTTC.

This chain connects TRBV6-1 to TRBJ1-6; 8 bases map to TRBD1. The germline gives CDR1 MNHNS, CDR2 SASEGT. The V and J ends lost 2 bases and 6 bases, in that order; junction bases with no gene match: 6. This CDR3 contains 16 residues. The DNA for the CDR3 is TGTGCCAGCAGTGAACGCAGGGGGCGCGGTAATTCACCCCTCCACTTT. Encoded protein: CASSERRGRGNSPLHF.

The chain employs TRBV15 and TRBJ1-1; D unclear. This CDR3 is built from 16 residues. The V gene's germline CDR1 is LNHNV and CDR2 YYDKDF (reference sequence). V was cut by 0 bases and J by 1 base, with 12 bases left in between. In nucleotides, the CDR3 is TGTGCCACCAGCAGAGATTTGAGGTTCCGGAACACTGAAGCTTTCTTT. Translation: CATSRDLRFRNTEAFF.

The chain carries TRBV7-3 and TRBJ2-7; D gene ambiguous. The CDR3 covers 14 residues. The germline V gene encodes CDR1 SGHTA and CDR2 FQGTGA. V lost 5 bases and J lost 0, with 11 bases in between. CDR3 coding DNA: TGTGCCAGCAGCCTTTACAGTGACTCCTACGAGCAGTACTTC. This translates into CASSLYSDSYEQYF.

This chain links TRBV27 with TRBJ2-1; D is ambiguous. Between the trimmed V and J ends, which lost 4 bases and 1 base, there was a span of 17 bases. The germline V gene has CDR1 MNHEY and CDR2 SMNVEV (reference sequence). This CDR3 has 17 amino acids. The CDR3, as DNA: TGTGCCAGCAGTTCCGCTGGGCTAAAAGGATCCTACAATGAGCAGTTCTTC. It specifies CASSSAGLKGSYNEQFF.

The V call is TRBV21-1, the J call TRBJ2-2; the table's D call TRBD2 went unverified against the DNA. TRBV21-1 is a pseudogene segment. This CDR3 contains 17 residues. This chain's CDR3 is CASSSFPTPVNTGELFF. CDR3 DNA: TGTGCCAGCAGCTCATTCCCGACTCCAGTGAACACCGGGGAGCTGTTTTTT.

The genes are TRBV19 and TRBJ2-7; unclear D gene. The germline CDR1 and CDR2 sequences are LNHDA and SQIVND (reference sequence). The CDR3 loop spans 12 amino acids. Trimming took 4 bases from V and 4 from J, leaving 8 bases between them. The CDR3 loop is CASSSTGYEQYF. As DNA, the CDR3 is TGTGCCAGTAGTAGCACCGGGTACGAGCAGTACTTC.

The gene calls are TRBV29-1 and TRBJ2-3, with a possible D match to TRBD2 (5 bases). This CDR3 has 12 amino acids. Germline lookup yields CDR1 SQVTM and CDR2 ANQGSEA. V was cut by 7 bases and J by 3 bases, with 11 bases left in between. CDR3 DNA sequence: TGCAGCGCATTTCTAGCAACAGATACGCAGTATTTT. Protein: CSAFLATDTQYF.

V gene TRBV6-6 combines with J gene TRBJ1-1, with TRBD1 matching over 7 bases. From germline, CDR1 is MNHNY and CDR2 SVGAGI (reference sequence). The CDR3 runs to 13 residues. The ends lost 5 bases at V and 4 bases at J; junction bases unmatched: 4. CDR3 protein: CASSQGGGTEAFF. CDR3 in DNA: TGTGCCAGCAGTCAAGGGGGCGGCACTGAAGCTTTCTTT.

The J gene is TRBJ1-2, the V gene TRBV7-3, with TRBD1 matching over 10 bases. The CDR3 contains 13 residues. CDR1 and CDR2 (germline): SGHTA, FQGTGA. The V segment lost 5 bases and the J segment 8 bases; nucleotides outside the gene matches: 5. The CDR3 coding sequence is TGTGCCAGCAGCCCAGGACAGGGGGAAGGCTACACCTTC. Amino acids: CASSPGQGEGYTF.

Worth noting for this clone: One junction end disagrees with the germline gene, perhaps due to a read error. This chain links TRBV6-1 with TRBJ1-4; TRBD1 is a possible D gene (6 bases). The CDR3 has 16 amino acids. Germline V gives CDR1 MNHNS, CDR2 SASEGT. CDR3: CACSESGGQGWEKLFF. The CDR3 region has the DNA TGTGCCTGCAGTGAATCGGGGGGGCAGGGTTGGGAAAAACTGTTTTTT.

This sequence joins TRBV10-1 and TRBJ2-7, with 9 bases lining up with TRBD1. The CDR3 covers 14 residues. The J segment lost 5 bases and the V segment lost 10 bases, leaving 12 bases of the junction unmatched. Germline CDR1 is WNHNN and CDR2 is SYGVQD (reference sequence). The CDR3 loop reads CATTHRGRSNEQYF. In DNA form, the CDR3 reads TGCGCCACCACCCACAGGGGGCGTTCTAACGAGCAGTACTTC.

This clone showed up just once. This chain uses TRBV5-5 with TRBJ2-7; possibly TRBD1 for D (6 bases). Between the trimmed V and J ends, which lost 1 base and 2 bases, there was a span of 13 bases. CDR1 and CDR2 (germline): SGHKS, YYEKEE (reference sequence). This CDR3 contains 15 residues. CDR3 amino acids: CASSLSQGSPYEQYF. CDR3 bases: TGTGCCAGCAGCTTGTCTCAGGGGTCCCCCTACGAGCAGTACTTC.

The J gene is TRBJ1-3, the V gene TRBV19, with TRBD1 as a possible D gene (5 bases). The V and J ends lost 5 bases and 0 bases respectively, with 11 bases between them. Germline CDR1 reads LNHDA; CDR2 reads SQIVND (reference sequence). CDR3 length equals 15 residues. In DNA, the CDR3 is TGTGCCAGTAGTCAGGGTCAGCTCTCTGGAAACACCATATATTTT. It codes for CASSQGQLSGNTIYF.

Worth noting for this clone: The same CDR3 also results from other DNA sequences found in this sample. The V and J genes are TRBV7-2 and TRBJ2-7, with D maybe TRBD1 (6 bases). Germline loops: CDR1 SGHTA, CDR2 FQGNSA. V was trimmed by 3 bases and J by 3 bases, leaving 6 bases between them. The CDR3 is 12 residues long. The CDR3 region has the DNA TGTGCCAGCAGCTTGACAGGCTACGAGCAGTACTTC. Its translation: CASSLTGYEQYF.

The gene calls are TRBV11-1 and TRBJ2-2, with TRBD1 matching over 11 bases. Germline CDR1 and CDR2: SGHAT and FQDESV (reference sequence). V lost 5 bases to trimming and J lost 5 bases; unmatched junction nucleotides: 13. The length of the CDR3 is 18 residues. The CDR3 region is CASSITPGQGALTGELFF. The CDR3 DNA sequence: TGTGCCAGCAGCATCACCCCAGGACAGGGGGCGTTAACCGGGGAGCTGTTTTTT.

This rearrangement joins TRBV2 to TRBJ1-5; TRBD1 agrees at 7 bases. Germline values: CDR1 SNHLY, CDR2 FYNNEI. There are 16 residues in the CDR3. V shed 1 base and J 0 bases; nucleotides not matched to a gene: 3. CDR3 amino acids: CASSEGQGVSNQPQHF. The CDR3 bases are TGTGCCAGCAGTGAAGGGCAGGGGGTTAGCAATCAGCCCCAGCATTTT.

The chain carries TRBV5-1 and TRBJ1-1; 8 bases align to TRBD1. Germline V gene data show CDR1 as SGHRS and CDR2 as YFSETQ. V was clipped by 2 bases and J by 5 bases; unmatched bases: 8. The CDR3 sequence is 15 residues long. The CDR3, as DNA: TGCGCCAGCAGCTTACAGAGACAGGGGAGGACTGAAGCTTTCTTT. This sequence encodes CASSLQRQGRTEAFF.

The chain carries TRBV13 and TRBJ2-2; TRBD1 aligns across 8 bases. With V trimmed by 5 bases and J by 2 bases, 7 bases remained unmatched. The germline V gene has CDR1 PRHDT and CDR2 FYEKMQ (reference sequence). CDR3 length equals 16 residues. CDR3 amino acids: CASSTRTGLNTGELFF. The CDR3, as DNA: TGTGCCAGCAGCACCCGGACAGGGCTCAACACCGGGGAGCTGTTTTTT.

This clone was recorded a few times. The V gene is TRBV7-8, the J gene TRBJ2-1; 9 nucleotides line up with TRBD2. This CDR3 is 16 amino acids long. J lost 4 bases, V lost 5 bases, and 9 bases had no gene match. Germline V lookup: CDR1 SGHVS, CDR2 FQNEAQ. The DNA for the CDR3 is TGTGCCAGCAGCACCTCCCGGCTAGCGGGATACAATGAGCAGTTCTTC. It codes for CASSTSRLAGYNEQFF. The whole variable domain, remainder taken from reference TRBV7-8 and TRBJ2-1, is GAGVSQSPRYKVAKRGQDVALRCDPISGHVSLFWYQQALGQGPEFLTYFQNEAQLDKSGLPSDRFFAERPEGSVSTLKIQRTQQEDSAVYLCASSTSRLAGYNEQFFGPGTRLTVL.

V usage is TRBV29-1 and J usage is TRBJ2-3; 9 nucleotides match TRBD2. V was clipped by 0 bases and J by 4 bases; unmatched bases: 5. Per the germline V gene, CDR1 is SQVTM and CDR2 is ANQGSEA. This CDR3 is built from 15 residues. The CDR3, as DNA: TGCAGCGTTGAAGATAGTAGCGGGAGCCCAGATACGCAGTATTTT. It encodes CSVEDSSGSPDTQYF.

Notes on this clone: The same CDR3 is also encoded by other DNA sequences in this sample. V usage is TRBV18 and J usage is TRBJ1-5; the match to TRBD1 covers 7 bases. Germline V gene lookup returns CDR1 KGHSH and CDR2 LQKENI. This CDR3 has 14 residues. The J segment lost 1 base and the V segment lost 3 bases, leaving 0 bases of the junction unmatched. CDR3 in DNA: TGTGCCAGCTCACCGGGACAGAGCAATCAGCCCCAGCATTTT. Its protein product is CASSPGQSNQPQHF.

This clone was seen just once. The chain employs TRBV7-9 and TRBJ1-1; no clear D gene. CDR1 and CDR2 from the germline V gene are SEHNR and FQNEAQ (reference sequence). V lost 3 bases and J 8 bases, leaving 7 bases between the germline ends. The CDR3 is 11 residues long. The CDR3 DNA reads TGTGCCAGCAGCTTTGAACAGGAAGCTTTCTTT. Protein product: CASSFEQEAFF.